This is a list of T cell receptor beta chains from one sample in a study of T cell responses to AZD1222 COVID-19 vaccine. Assay used: immunoSEQ multiplex PCR; TCRdb lists only in-frame clones, some missing. The sample contains 90,000 to 100,000 clones, 88% of which appear only once. Sample: peripheral blood, taken on day 0 of AZD1222 vaccination. The receptors originated from an adult in good health. Each CDR3 is given with its conserved first and last residue. The order of the fields is clone size, D gene, V gene, J gene, CDR3 DNA, CDR3 protein. D genes are given only for firm matches. Only part of the rows carry a size: once, few, many, or a class if the clone is expanded.

-	-	TRBV24-1	TRBJ1-5	TGTGCCACCAGTAATAACCGGCCCGGGGGTAGCAATCAGCCCCAGCATTTT	CATSNNRPGGSNQPQHF
-	-	TRBV10-1	TRBJ1-1	TGCGCCAGCAGGAGCGGAGGGCCGGACACTGAAGCTTTCTTT	CASRSGGPDTEAFF
-	-	TRBV5-1	TRBJ1-2	TGCGCCAGCAGCTTGGACATCTATGGCTACACCTTC	CASSLDIYGYTF
-	TRBD1	TRBV6-6	TRBJ1-2	TGTGCCAGCAGTGCCGGACAGGGGAGGGATGGCTACACCTTC	CASSAGQGRDGYTF
-	TRBD1	TRBV6-2/TRBV6-3	TRBJ1-2	TGTGCCAGCAGTACGACAGGGCTCTATGGCTACACCTTC	CASSTTGLYGYTF
-	-	TRBV3-1/TRBV3-2	TRBJ1-1	TGTGCCAGCAGCCAAGGGACGTGGAAGGCTGAAGCTTTCTTT	CASSQGTWKAEAFF
-	-	TRBV2	TRBJ1-4	TGTGCCATCTCCTATACGGGGGCGGGAGAAAAACTGTTTTTT	CAISYTGAGEKLFF
-	-	TRBV15	TRBJ1-2	TGTGCCACCAGCAGAGGCGGCCTATATGGCTACACCTTC	CATSRGGLYGYTF
-	TRBD1	TRBV18	TRBJ1-6	TGTGCCAGCTCACGCAGACAGGGGGTCGATTCACCCCTCCACTTT	CASSRRQGVDSPLHF
-	TRBD1	TRBV4-3	TRBJ1-1	TGCGCCAGCAGCCAAGATCTGTTGGGAAGGACAGGGAGTGAAACTGAAGCTTTCTTT	CASSQDLLGRTGSETEAFF
-	-	TRBV6-2/TRBV6-3	TRBJ2-1	TGTGCCAGCAGTTCGGCCGACGGCAGGGTTTATGGCAATGAGCAGTTCTTC	CASSSADGRVYGNEQFF
-	TRBD2	TRBV2	TRBJ2-1	TGTGCCAGCTACGCGGGGGGGCTGGGTGAGCAGTTCTTC	CASYAGGLGEQFF
-	-	TRBV18	TRBJ2-7	TGTGCCAGCTCGCCAAGCTCCTACGAGCAGTACTTC	CASSPSSYEQYF
few	-	TRBV4-2	TRBJ2-7	TGTGCCAGCAGCCAAGATAACGGGGGAAGCTCCTACGAGCAGTACTTC	CASSQDNGGSSYEQYF
-	-	TRBV19	TRBJ2-7	TGTGCCACTAGTCACAGGGGAGGCTACGAGCAGTACTTC	CATSHRGGYEQYF
-	TRBD2	TRBV29-1	TRBJ2-7	TGCAGCGTTGCCGGAAGGACTAGCGGGAGGGCCGGTTACGAGCAGTACTTC	CSVAGRTSGRAGYEQYF
-	-	TRBV5-4	TRBJ2-3	TGTGCCAGCAGCTCGTTAACAGATACGCAGTATTTT	CASSSLTDTQYF
-	-	TRBV3-1/TRBV3-2	TRBJ2-3	TGTGCCAGCAGCCAAGCTAAGGGACACACAGATACGCAGTATTTT	CASSQAKGHTDTQYF
-	-	TRBV28	TRBJ2-7	TGTGCCAGCAGCGCCCTGGGGGAGGGGGAGTACGAGCAGTACTTC	CASSALGEGEYEQYF
-	TRBD1	TRBV28	TRBJ1-4	TGTGCCAGCAGTACCTCCGGGACAGGGGGCGAAAAACTGTTTTTT	CASSTSGTGGEKLFF
-	-	TRBV5-1	TRBJ1-2	TGCGCCAGCAGCTCTCCACGTCTTGAGACCAGCGGCTACACCTTC	CASSSPRLETSGYTF
-	-	TRBV10-2	TRBJ2-3	TGCGCCAGCAGTGACCTTGATACGCAGTATTTT	CASSDLDTQYF
-	-	TRBV4-3	TRBJ1-6	TGCGCCAGCAGCCAAGCAACCAGAAGAGGGAATTCACCCCTCCACTTT	CASSQATRRGNSPLHF
-	-	TRBV7-9	TRBJ1-4	TGTGCCAGCAGTGACGGGCCAGGGACTAATGAAAAACTGTTTTTT	CASSDGPGTNEKLFF
-	TRBD1	TRBV2	TRBJ1-1	TGTGCCAGCATCCCAGGGGGCACTGAAGCTTTCTTT	CASIPGGTEAFF
-	TRBD1	TRBV28	TRBJ2-7	TGTGCCAGCAGTCCGGGACAGGTCTACGAGCAGTACTTC	CASSPGQVYEQYF
-	-	TRBV12-3/TRBV12-4	TRBJ2-5	TGTGCCAGCGGAGGGGTTGAGACCCAGTACTTC	CASGGVETQYF
-	-	TRBV5-1	TRBJ1-4	TGCGCCAGCAGCGGAAGTGACCCGGCTTTTGAAAAACTGTTTTTT	CASSGSDPAFEKLFF
-	TRBD1	TRBV6-4	TRBJ2-2	TGTGCCAGCAGTGTTGCAGGGGGCGCAGCCGGGGAGCTGTTTTTT	CASSVAGGAAGELFF
-	-	TRBV27	TRBJ1-1	TGTGCCAGCAGTTGGACATCGAACACTGAAGCTTTCTTT	CASSWTSNTEAFF
-	-	TRBV7-9	TRBJ1-2	TGTGCCAGCAGCTTCTCTGCAGGCACTACCGATGGCTACACCTTC	CASSFSAGTTDGYTF
-	-	TRBV14	TRBJ2-1	TGTGCCAGCAGCCAAGATCGGTACGGCGAGCAGTTCTTC	CASSQDRYGEQFF
-	-	TRBV28	TRBJ2-2	TGTGCCAGCAGTTTTTTGCCGGGGTACACCGGGGAGCTGTTTTTT	CASSFLPGYTGELFF
once	TRBD1	TRBV28	TRBJ1-2	TGTGCCAGCAGTTTACTAGTGACAGGGGGTTTCGATGGCTACACCTTC	CASSLLVTGGFDGYTF
-	-	TRBV5-1	TRBJ2-1	TGCGCCAGCAGCTTGGCGGGACCTTTAAATGAGCAGTTCTTC	CASSLAGPLNEQFF
-	-	TRBV3-1/TRBV3-2	TRBJ1-6	TGTGCCAGCAGCTCAGGGTTTAGGTCACCCCTCCACTTT	CASSSGFRSPLHF
-	-	TRBV6-2/TRBV6-3	TRBJ1-5	TGTGCCAGCAGTTACTCGGTAGGTCAGCCCCAGCATTTT	CASSYSVGQPQHF
-	TRBD1	TRBV6-1	TRBJ1-5	TGTGCCAGCAGTGATGGACAGGTCAATCAGCCCCAGCATTTT	CASSDGQVNQPQHF
-	-	TRBV10-3	TRBJ2-7	TGTGCCATCAGTGAGTCGACTCCGGGACAAACCTACGAGCAGTACTTC	CAISESTPGQTYEQYF
-	-	TRBV9	TRBJ2-1	TGTGCCAGCAGCGAACAGCGGGACAATGAGCAGTTCTTC	CASSEQRDNEQFF
-	-	TRBV7-9	TRBJ2-6	TGTGCCAGCAGCTTAGTAGCGCCTGGGGCCAACGTCCTGACTTTC	CASSLVAPGANVLTF
-	TRBD1	TRBV3-1/TRBV3-2	TRBJ2-1	TGTGCCAGCAGCCCTCGTGCCGTTGACAGGGTCAATGAGCAGTTCTTC	CASSPRAVDRVNEQFF
-	TRBD2	TRBV7-9	TRBJ2-7	TGTGCCAGCAGCAGACCGGGACTAGCGGTAACCTACGAGCAGTACTTC	CASSRPGLAVTYEQYF
-	-	TRBV25-1	TRBJ1-2	TGTGCCAGCAGTGATCGCCTTATCCCAGAAAACTATGGCTACACCTTC	CASSDRLIPENYGYTF
-	-	TRBV27	TRBJ1-2	TGTGCCAGCAGGTTGGGGGGGCCGAACTATGGCTACACCTTC	CASRLGGPNYGYTF
-	TRBD2	TRBV10-3	TRBJ2-3	TGTGCCATCAGTGAGGGGCTAGCGGGAGATGGGGATACGCAGTATTTT	CAISEGLAGDGDTQYF
-	-	TRBV3-1/TRBV3-2	TRBJ2-3	TGTGCCAGCAGCCAGGGGGCGTCGCAAAGGAGGGGCGTTACAGATACGCAGTATTTT	CASSQGASQRRGVTDTQYF
-	TRBD2	TRBV6-2/TRBV6-3	TRBJ2-7	TGTGCCAGCAGCGACGGGTCCAACAGCGGGAGGGCCTACGAGCAGTACTTC	CASSDGSNSGRAYEQYF
-	-	TRBV12-3/TRBV12-4	TRBJ1-5	TGTGCCAGCAGTTTAACGACCAATCAGCCCCAGCATTTT	CASSLTTNQPQHF
-	TRBD1	TRBV18	TRBJ1-1	TGTGCCACGTCTAGGGAGGACAGGGTGTACACTGAAGCTTTCTTT	CATSREDRVYTEAFF
-	-	TRBV25-1	TRBJ1-2	TGTGCCAGCAGTGAATCGGGAGGTTATGGCTACACCTTC	CASSESGGYGYTF